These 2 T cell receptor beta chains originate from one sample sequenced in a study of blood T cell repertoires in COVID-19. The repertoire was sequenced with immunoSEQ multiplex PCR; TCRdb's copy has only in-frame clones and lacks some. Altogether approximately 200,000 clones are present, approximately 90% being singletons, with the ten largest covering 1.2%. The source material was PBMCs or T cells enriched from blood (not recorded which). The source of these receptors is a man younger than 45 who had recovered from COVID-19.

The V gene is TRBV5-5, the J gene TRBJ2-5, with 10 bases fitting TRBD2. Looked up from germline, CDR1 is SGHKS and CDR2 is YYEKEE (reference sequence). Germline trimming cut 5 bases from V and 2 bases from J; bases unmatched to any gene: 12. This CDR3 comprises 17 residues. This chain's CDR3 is CASSLNPRTSGQETQYF. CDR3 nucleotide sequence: TGTGCCAGCAGTTTAAACCCCCGGACTAGCGGACAAGAGACCCAGTACTTC. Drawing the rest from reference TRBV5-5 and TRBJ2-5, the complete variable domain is DAGVTQSPTHLIKTRGQQVTLRCSPISGHKSVSWYQQVLGQGPQFIFQYYEKEERGRGNFPDRFSARQFPNYSSELNVNALLLGDSALYLCASSLNPRTSGQETQYFGPGTRLLVL.

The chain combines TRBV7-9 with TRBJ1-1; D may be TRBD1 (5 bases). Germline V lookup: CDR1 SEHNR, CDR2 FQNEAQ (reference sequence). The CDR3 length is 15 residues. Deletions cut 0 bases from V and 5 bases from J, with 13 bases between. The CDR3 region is CASSLASARVTEAFF. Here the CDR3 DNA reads TGTGCCAGCAGCTTAGCTTCGGCCAGGGTGACTGAAGCTTTCTTT.